This T cell receptor (beta chain) stems from a study of T-cell reconstitution after alpha-beta-depleted transplantation in children. Overall study results and limits: After transplant, high TCRbeta diversity at day 60 in some patients arose from surviving recipient T cells and thymic progenitors. Several hundred expanded graft clones reportedly were the source of alpha-beta T cells about two months after transplant. T-cell numbers and diversity, one year after transplant, stemmed largely from T cells that were newly produced.

The CDR3 has 17 amino acids. With 0 bases clipped from V and 2 bases from J, the junction kept 8 bases outside the gene matches. Germline lookup yields CDR1 SGHDT and CDR2 YYEEEE. Comment on this clonotype: As yet, its antigen is unknown.

As it was prepared, the TCRbeta library received unique molecular identifiers. Each CDR3 protein gets one entry after TCRdb re-called the PCR reads with MiXCR. Altogether 750,000 to 950,000 distinct CDR3 sequences are present, roughly 15% being singletons, with the ten largest covering 5%. The chain combines TRBV5-6 with TRBJ2-7; TRBD2 matches at 10 bases. The source of this sequence is a male patient younger than 18 who had a stem cell transplant for acute lymphoblastic leukemia, so the T cells may come from the graft donor. This material consisted of PBMCs, mostly from graft donor cells, taken 360 days after TCRalphabeta/CD19-depleted stem cell transplant. The CDR3 loop is CASSLETTSGWPYEQYF. The CDR3 coding sequence is TGTGCCAGCAGCTTGGAAACGACTAGCGGGTGGCCCTACGAGCAGTACTTC. Looking up the rest from reference TRBV5-6 and TRBJ2-7 gives the full variable domain: DAGVTQSPTHLIKTRGQQVTLRCSPKSGHDTVSWYQQALGQGPQFIFQYYEEEERQRGNFPDRFSGHQFPNYSSELNVNALLLGDSALYLCASSLETTSGWPYEQYFGPGTRLTVT.